This T cell receptor beta chain appears in the sequencing data of a study of human T cells and chemical hapten exposure. The time point was: healthy volunteer bleed at 2 weeks. Sequencing started from total RNA isolated from unfractionated whole blood. Library construction involved attaching unique molecular identifiers to individual cDNA molecules, which allowed quantitative, reproducible TCR counting. TCRdb re-called the RACE reads with MiXCR, one entry per CDR3 protein. The sample lists 85,000 to 95,000 distinct CDR3 sequences; approximately 8.2% were seen once. Material: whole blood. This receptor was taken from a female donor in good health. Some clones in this sample may be carry-over from other donors' samples.

The CDR3 sequence is CASSFRVGADTEAFF. In DNA form, the CDR3 reads TGCGCCAGCAGCTTCAGGGTAGGGGCCGACACTGAAGCTTTCTTT. This chain uses TRBV4-3 with TRBJ1-1, with D possibly matching TRBD1 (5 bases). V was pared by 5 bases and J by 3 bases, with 16 bases between. Germline CDR1 is LGHNA and CDR2 is YSLEER. The CDR3 is made up of 15 amino acids.